This TCR beta chain came from a study of T-cell memory formation after mild COVID-19 (dated by TCRdb to 2020 to 2023). In terms of the full investigation: TCR sequence clusters from the two donors were largely donor specific. T-cell clones expanding and contracting after mild COVID-19 in a couple of donors were tracked by longitudinal TCRalpha and TCRbeta repertoire sequencing. Two young, previously healthy adult volunteers, one female and one male, were included in the cohort. Findings and caveats that apply to the study as a whole: Contracting CD4+ clones appeared mostly in the CM and EM memory subsets, whereas CD8+ clones were enriched in EMRA. Some responding clones were detected in pre-infection memory, suggesting pre-existing cross-reactive memory T cells joined the SARS-CoV-2 response. Whether the second-wave clones peaking on day 37 were SARS-CoV-2 specific was not confirmed. Only a couple of mild cases were covered in the study, and larger cohorts including severe cases with pre-infection samples were considered necessary. Balanced CD4/CD8 phenotypes were observed for clones contracting from day 15 to 85, whereas a bias towards CD4+ was observed for a second wave of clones expanding from day 15 to 37.

TCRdb names Illumina NovaSeq 6000 as the instrument used. Using 5'RACE with constant-segment primers, TCRalpha and TCRbeta cDNA libraries were constructed, with sample barcodes and unique molecular identifiers added in the process. RNA was extracted from every sample with Trizol reagent. Library amplification was performed in two PCR steps, and a second sample barcode and Illumina TruSeq adapters were introduced in the second step. The libraries were sequenced on an Illumina NovaSeq using 2 x 150 bp paired-end reads. Per the source publication's procedure: Demultiplexing of reads and collapsing into UMI-guided consensus sequences were performed with migec v1.2.7. Using mixcr v2.1.11, the UMI consensuses were aligned to TRA and TRB V and J templates and assembled into clonotypes. A clonotype was counted as expanded or contracted only when both edgeR and NoisET called the clonotype significant, with the noise models trained on biological replicates. For edgeR calls, a false discovery rate-adjusted p below 0.01 and a log2 fold-change threshold of 1 were applied. PCA with hierarchical clustering of max-normalized trajectories of the 1000 most abundant clonotypes was used as exploratory dynamics analysis. Separately sequenced CD4+ and CD8+ repertoires were used to assign the CD4 or CD8 phenotype of responding clones. TCRdb applied fastp at Q25 and MiXCR to the public reads, then kept only in-frame beta chains. Here each entry gathers all rows of one CDR3 protein and keeps the most common genes and DNA. The authors' filters were not applied to this entry. This sample has 140,000 to 150,000 distinct CDR3 sequences in its table, and approximately 25% of those were observed once. Approximately 25% of the sample goes to the ten largest clones.

As concerns this clonotype: Its antigen specificity is not known. The record has no base qualities; no much larger clone is one base away.

Ficoll-Paque density gradient centrifugation was used to isolate PBMCs. V is clipped by 5 bases and J by 2 bases, and the sequence between their germline boundaries is 10 bases long. Including cysteine and phenylalanine, the CDR3 has 14 amino acids. The kept DNA is CDR3 alone, 42 bases in frame from the first base. This sequence was found in an adult woman who had mild COVID-19 (a few samples of this study predate the infection). The sample titles of this study are shuffled in the database, so cell type and time point are left out; the donor was told from shared clones. The chain links TRBV12-3 or TRBV12-4 with TRBJ1-5, with the D gene too uncertain to name. The source material was PBMCs or a T cell subset sorted from them (not recorded which). At the DNA level, the sequence is TGTGCCAGCAGTCTTGCCGGGGGCAATCAGCCCCAGCATTTT. Its protein product is CASSLAGGNQPQHF.